Presented here are 13 T cell receptor beta chains from one specimen sequenced in a study of CD8 T cells in Susac syndrome. The RNA, about 0.5 to 1 ug, was put through reverse transcription using random hexamers. TCRdb ran MiXCR on the immunoSEQ multiplex PCR reads and lists one entry per CDR3 protein. The sample contains about 110,000 distinct CDR3 sequences, less than 95% of which appear only once. The source material was CD8+ T cells from PBMCs. Receptors were obtained from a human donor with Susac syndrome.

The genes are TRBV3-1 and TRBJ2-3; maybe TRBD2 (5 bases). The CDR3 has 14 amino acids. V lost 5 bases to trimming and J lost 4 bases, with 13 bases between them. CDR1 is LGHDT, CDR2 YNNKEL, per germline (reference sequence). The CDR3 protein is CASSASPEADTQYF. In DNA form, the CDR3 reads TGTGCCAGCAGCGCTTCTCCGGAGGCAGATACGCAGTATTTT.

This rearrangement joins TRBV10-3 to TRBJ2-5; possibly TRBD2 for D (6 bases). Trimming took 7 bases from V and 2 from J, leaving 17 bases between them. CDR1 and CDR2 (germline): ENHRY, SYGVKD. This CDR3 contains 15 residues. This CDR3 is CAINPAAGSQETQYF. In nucleotides, the CDR3 is TGTGCCATCAACCCGGCTGCGGGGAGTCAAGAGACCCAGTACTTC.

This clonotype showed up just once. The chain links TRBV13 to TRBJ1-2, with 8 bases lining up with TRBD1. This CDR3 region has 16 residues. The junction had 11 bases not matched to a gene; V was cut back by 0 bases and J by 8 bases. Per germline, CDR1 PRHDT and CDR2 FYEKMQ (reference sequence). The CDR3 sequence: CASSLGLDRGSSGYTF. The DNA of the CDR3 is TGTGCCAGCAGCTTAGGCCTCGACAGGGGAAGTAGCGGCTACACCTTC.

V and J are TRBV20-1 and TRBJ1-2; D is unclear. The V end was cut by 3 bases, the J end by 2 bases, with 10 bases between. The CDR3 is made up of 13 amino acids. Looked up from germline, CDR1 is DFQATT and CDR2 is SNEGSKA (reference sequence). The CDR3 DNA reads as TGCAGTGCTAGTCAGGAGGAAAACTATGGCTACACCTTC. This codes for CSASQEENYGYTF.

The rearrangement joins TRBV4-1 to TRBJ2-1; the D call may be TRBD1 or TRBD2 (5 bases each). CDR1 and CDR2 (germline): MGHRA, YSYEKL. The ends were cut back, 0 bases at V and 0 bases at J, with 18 bases in the middle. This CDR3 is 19 amino acids long. The CDR3 here is CASSQDQGTLKSSYNEQFF. CDR3 nucleotide sequence: TGCGCCAGCAGCCAAGATCAAGGGACCTTAAAGAGCTCCTACAATGAGCAGTTCTTC.

The V and J genes are TRBV12-5 and TRBJ1-2, with a tentative D call TRBD1 (6 bases). CDR1 is LGHNT, CDR2 FRNRAP, per germline. V lost 5 bases, J lost 4 bases, and 14 bases lay in between. CDR3 length: 14 residues. The CDR3 DNA reads TGTGCTAGTGGTCCCCGGGACACCACCTATGGCTACACCTTC. Protein product: CASGPRDTTYGYTF.

This rearrangement joins TRBV7-9 to TRBJ2-3, with 7 bases fitting TRBD1. The CDR3 has 14 residues. Per the germline V gene, CDR1 is SEHNR and CDR2 is FQNEAQ (reference sequence). V lost 6 bases and J lost 5; bases outside the gene matches: 8. This CDR3 reads CASSFTTGVDTQYF. The DNA for the CDR3 is TGTGCCAGCAGTTTTACAACAGGGGTAGATACGCAGTATTTT.

This chain connects TRBV29-1 to TRBJ1-2, with TRBD1 as a possible D gene (5 bases). The ends were cut back, 2 bases at V and 8 bases at J, with 15 bases in the middle. The CDR3 sequence is 13 residues long. The germline V gene encodes CDR1 SQVTM and CDR2 ANQGSEA. The CDR3 loop reads CSVEKGPTLGYTF. The CDR3 nucleotides read TGCAGCGTTGAAAAGGGGCCGACGCTGGGCTACACCTTC.

V is TRBV7-3 and J is TRBJ2-1, with D possibly TRBD2 on 6 matching bases. Trimming removed 1 base from V and 5 bases from J, with 9 bases in between. Germline V CDR1 and CDR2: SGHTA, FQGTGA. The CDR3 is 14 residues long. CDR3 bases: TGTGCCAGCAGCTTAATGCGGGATGACAATGAGCAGTTCTTC. Its translation: CASSLMRDDNEQFF.

DNA for the CDR3: TGTGCCACCAGTGAGTCCTCCTACAATGAGCAGTTCTTC. It yields the protein CATSESSYNEQFF. This rearrangement joins TRBV24-1 to TRBJ2-1; no clear D. Trimming stripped 4 bases from V and 0 bases from J, with 3 bases between. The CDR3 contains 13 residues. The germline V gene encodes CDR1 KGHDR and CDR2 SFDVKD.

The chain is built from TRBV9 and TRBJ1-1, with D tentatively TRBD1 (5 bases). The CDR3 is 13 amino acids. Germline V gene data show CDR1 as SGDLS and CDR2 as YYNGEE. Between the trimmed V and J ends, which lost 0 bases and 11 bases, there was a span of 14 bases. CDR3 DNA: TGTGCCAGCAGCGTAGAAGGGACGGCGGACGCTTTCTTT. This codes for CASSVEGTADAFF.

The CDR3 loop is CASSHRGAYEQYF. The DNA of the CDR3 is TGTGCCAGCAGTCACAGGGGTGCCTACGAGCAGTACTTC. V and J are TRBV27 and TRBJ2-7, with TRBD1 matching over 7 bases. The junction had 3 bases not matched to a gene; V was cut back by 5 bases and J by 2 bases. Germline values: CDR1 MNHEY, CDR2 SMNVEV (reference sequence). This CDR3 is built from 13 residues.

The genes are TRBV9 and TRBJ2-1; D gene unclear. Germline loops: CDR1 SGDLS, CDR2 YYNGEE. The V gene lost 4 bases and the J gene lost 9 bases, with 29 bases spanning the gap. The CDR3 length is 18 residues. CDR3 residues: CASSPPWDSQDGYGEQFF. CDR3 in DNA: TGTGCCAGCAGCCCCCCATGGGATTCTCAGGATGGTTACGGTGAGCAGTTCTTC.